This T cell receptor beta chain appears in the sequencing data of a study of cytomegalovirus exposure and HLA in healthy donors. The CDR3 is 10 amino acids. CDR1 is GTSNPN, CDR2 SVGIG, per germline (reference sequence). The V end was cut by 3 bases, the J end by 5 bases, with 4 bases between. Concerning this clone: Antigen specificity is unknown.

Findings and caveats of the study: For TCR beta chains, V- and J-gene trimming was later linked to a missense DCLRE1C variant. Further analysis, carried out later, found HLA-associated TCR beta chains more clonally expanded than equally common other chains.

The primer mix had 60 Vbeta and 13 Jbeta primers. Clones were sequenced by immunoSEQ multiplex PCR, and TCRdb holds only the in-frame ones, with some missing. The sample lists under 200,000 clones, 84% occurring once. The chain links TRBV30 to TRBJ1-1; no definite D call. The origin of this receptor is a man between 50 and 59 years old in good health and CMV-seropositive. Source material: PBMCs. CDR3 residues: CAWRRTEAFF. CDR3 nucleotides: TGTGCCTGGAGGAGGACTGAAGCTTTCTTT. Filled out from reference TRBV30 and TRBJ1-1, the complete variable domain reads SQTIHQWPATLVQPVGSPLSLECTVEGTSNPNLYWYRQAAGRGLQLLFYSVGIGQISSEVPQNLSASRPQDRQFILSSKKLLLSDSGFYLCAWRRTEAFFGQGTRLTVV.